The next 8 T cell receptor beta chains were all read from a single sample in a study of T cells after yellow fever vaccination. Each CDR3 protein gets one entry after TCRdb re-called the 5' RACE reads with MiXCR. This table has 95,000 to 150,000 distinct CDR3 sequences, 6% to 8% appearing once. Here the sequenced sample was CD4+ T cells sorted from PBMCs, taken roughly 10 days after the first yellow fever vaccination. The receptors were sampled from a man aged 18 to 29 who received the YFV17D yellow fever vaccine.

This clonotype was observed many times. The J gene is TRBJ2-7, the V gene TRBV5-1; TRBD2 matches 13 bases. CDR3 length: 17 amino acids. V trimming: 3 bases; J trimming: 0 bases; junction bases outside the gene matches: 6. The germline gives CDR1 SGHRS, CDR2 YFSETQ. CDR3 nucleotide sequence: TGCGCCAGCAGCTGGGGACTAGCGGGAAGTAGCTCCTACGAGCAGTACGTC. Translating gives CASSWGLAGSSSYEQYV.

The chain is built from TRBV7-2 and TRBJ1-5; tentative D call: TRBD1 (5 bases). The CDR3 contains 15 residues. Between the trimmed V and J ends, which lost 3 bases and 4 bases, there was a span of 13 bases. From germline, CDR1 is SGHTA and CDR2 FQGNSA. The CDR3 DNA reads as TGTGCCAGCAGCTTGAGCCGGGACTTTAATCAGCCCCAGCATTTT. Encoded protein: CASSLSRDFNQPQHF.

This clonotype was observed a handful of times. The CDR3 bases are TGTGCCTGCGGACTGTCCAATTCCTACGAGCAGTACTTC. Translating it yields CACGLSNSYEQYF. The chain couples TRBV30 to TRBJ2-7; D is perhaps TRBD2 (5 bases). The CDR3 has 13 residues. V lost 6 bases and J 1 base, leaving 13 bases between the germline ends. CDR1 GTSNPN and CDR2 SVGIG come from the germline V gene (reference sequence).

The table lists this clonotype with many counts. The chain has TRBV20-1 and TRBJ2-1; D call uncertain. The V and J ends lost 5 bases and 7 bases respectively, with 12 bases between them. The CDR3 consists of 12 residues. Germline CDR1 is DFQATT and CDR2 is SNEGSKA (reference sequence). The CDR3 sequence: CSAPRLINEQFF. The CDR3 coding sequence is TGCAGTGCTCCCCGCCTGATAAATGAGCAGTTCTTC.

V usage is TRBV2 and J usage is TRBJ2-5; TRBD1 might be the D (6 bases). The germline V gene encodes CDR1 SNHLY and CDR2 FYNNEI. Trimming left V 7 bases short and J 1 base short, with 10 bases between. The CDR3 is made up of 13 amino acids. CDR3 DNA: TGTGCCAGCACAGGGGAGCTCCAAGAGACCCAGTACTTC. This sequence encodes CASTGELQETQYF. The variable domain in full, completed from reference TRBV2 and TRBJ2-5, reads EPEVTQTPSHQVTQMGQEVILRCVPISNHLYFYWYRQILGQKVEFLVSFYNNEISEKSEIFDDQFSVERPDGSNFTLKIRSTKLEDSAMYFCASTGELQETQYFGPGTRLLVL.

This chain connects TRBV5-4 to TRBJ2-3; 9 positions match TRBD1. There are 15 residues in the CDR3. V was clipped by 4 bases and J by 4 bases; unmatched bases: 7. CDR1 and CDR2 (germline): SGHNT, YYREEE (reference sequence). CDR3 in amino acids: CASSRRDRVSDTQYF. The CDR3 region has the DNA TGTGCCAGCAGCCGCCGGGACAGGGTGTCAGATACGCAGTATTTT.

Many counts were recorded for this clonotype. The chain is built from TRBV5-5 and TRBJ1-1, with D unclear. This CDR3 spans 11 amino acids. The V end was cut by 4 bases, the J end by 8 bases, with 9 bases between. Germline V gene sequence: CDR1 SGHKS, CDR2 YYEKEE (reference sequence). The CDR3, as DNA: TGTGCCAGCAGCCGAGGTCGGGAAGCTTTCTTT. It specifies CASSRGREAFF.

The table lists this clonotype with many counts. V usage is TRBV12-3 or TRBV12-4 and J usage is TRBJ1-5; D possibly corresponds to TRBD1 (5 bases). The CDR3 runs 14 residues. The V gene lost 5 bases and the J gene lost 3 bases, with 11 bases spanning the gap. The CDR3 protein is CASSSRVNNQPQHF. Written as DNA, the CDR3 is TGTGCCAGCAGTAGCAGGGTTAACAATCAGCCCCAGCATTTT.